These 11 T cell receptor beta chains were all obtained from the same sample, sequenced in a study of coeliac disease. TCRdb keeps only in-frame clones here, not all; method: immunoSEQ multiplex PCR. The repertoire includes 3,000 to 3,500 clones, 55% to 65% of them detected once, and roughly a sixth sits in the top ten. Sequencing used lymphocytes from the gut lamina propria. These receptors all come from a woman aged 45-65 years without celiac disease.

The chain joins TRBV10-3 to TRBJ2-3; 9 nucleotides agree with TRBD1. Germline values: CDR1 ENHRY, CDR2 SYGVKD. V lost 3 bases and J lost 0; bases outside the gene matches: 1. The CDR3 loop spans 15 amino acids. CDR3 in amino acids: CAISEQGASTDTQYF. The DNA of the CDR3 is TGTGCCATCAGTGAACAGGGGGCTAGCACAGATACGCAGTATTTT.

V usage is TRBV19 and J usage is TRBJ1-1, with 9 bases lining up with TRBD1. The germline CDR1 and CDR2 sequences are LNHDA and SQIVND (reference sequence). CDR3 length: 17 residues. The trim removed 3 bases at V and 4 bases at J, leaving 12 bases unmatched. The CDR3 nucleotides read TGTGCCAGTAGTATGGTTCTCGGAACAGGGGGCATCACTGAAGCTTTCTTT. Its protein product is CASSMVLGTGGITEAFF.

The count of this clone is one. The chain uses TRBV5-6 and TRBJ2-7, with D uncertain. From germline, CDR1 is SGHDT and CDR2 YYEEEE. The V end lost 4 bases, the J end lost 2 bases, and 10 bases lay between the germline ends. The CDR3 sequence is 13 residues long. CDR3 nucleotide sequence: TGTGCCAGCAGCCCGGTTCGGGCCTACGAGCAGTACTTC. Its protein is CASSPVRAYEQYF.

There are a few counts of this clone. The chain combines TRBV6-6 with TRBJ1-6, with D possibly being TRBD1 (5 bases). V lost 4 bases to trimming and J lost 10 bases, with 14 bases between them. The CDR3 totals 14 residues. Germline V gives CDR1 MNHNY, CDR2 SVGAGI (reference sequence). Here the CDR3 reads CASSSVQGGSPLHF. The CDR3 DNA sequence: TGTGCCAGCAGTTCAGTTCAGGGTGGATCACCCCTCCACTTT.

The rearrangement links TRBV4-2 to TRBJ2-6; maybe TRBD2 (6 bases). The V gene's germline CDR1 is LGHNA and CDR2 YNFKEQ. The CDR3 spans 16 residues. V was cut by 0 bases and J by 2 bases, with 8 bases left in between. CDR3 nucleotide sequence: TGTGCCAGCAGCCAAGACTCGGGGGCTGGGGCCAACGTCCTGACTTTC. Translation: CASSQDSGAGANVLTF.

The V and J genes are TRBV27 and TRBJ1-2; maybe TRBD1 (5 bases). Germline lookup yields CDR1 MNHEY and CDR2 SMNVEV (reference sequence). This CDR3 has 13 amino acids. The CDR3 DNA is TGTGACTCAGCGTCGGGGGTGAAGTATGGCTACACCTTC. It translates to CDSASGVKYGYTF.

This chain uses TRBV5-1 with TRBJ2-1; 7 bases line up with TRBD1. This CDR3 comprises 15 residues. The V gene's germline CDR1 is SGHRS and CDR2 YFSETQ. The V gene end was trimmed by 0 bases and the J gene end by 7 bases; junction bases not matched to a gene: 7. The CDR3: CASSLGGTVLNEQFF. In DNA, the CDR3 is TGCGCCAGCAGCTTGGGGGGGACAGTGCTAAATGAGCAGTTCTTC.

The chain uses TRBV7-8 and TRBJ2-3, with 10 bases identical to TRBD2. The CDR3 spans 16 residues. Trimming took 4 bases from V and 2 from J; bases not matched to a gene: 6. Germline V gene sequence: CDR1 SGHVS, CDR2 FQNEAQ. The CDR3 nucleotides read TGTGCCAGCAGCTACTTAGCGGGGGGACCCACAGATACGCAGTATTTT. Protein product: CASSYLAGGPTDTQYF.

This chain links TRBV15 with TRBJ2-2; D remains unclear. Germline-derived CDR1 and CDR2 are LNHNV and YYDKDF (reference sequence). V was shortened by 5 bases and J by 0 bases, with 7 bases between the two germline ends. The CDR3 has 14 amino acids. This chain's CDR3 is CATSRGTNTGELFF. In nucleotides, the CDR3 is TGTGCCACCAGCCGAGGTACGAACACCGGGGAGCTGTTTTTT. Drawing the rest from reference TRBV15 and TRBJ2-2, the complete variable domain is DAMVIQNPRYQVTQFGKPVTLSCSQTLNHNVMYWYQQKSSQAPKLLFHYYDKDFNNEADTPDNFQSRRPNTSFCFLDIRSPGLGDTAMYLCATSRGTNTGELFFGEGSRLTVL.

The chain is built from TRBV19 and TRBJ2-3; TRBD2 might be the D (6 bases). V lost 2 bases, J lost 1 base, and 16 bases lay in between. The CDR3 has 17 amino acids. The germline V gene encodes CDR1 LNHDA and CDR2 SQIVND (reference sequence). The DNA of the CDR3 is TGTGCCAGTAGTATAAATGGGGGGTATTCGGGCACAGATACGCAGTATTTT. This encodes CASSINGGYSGTDTQYF.

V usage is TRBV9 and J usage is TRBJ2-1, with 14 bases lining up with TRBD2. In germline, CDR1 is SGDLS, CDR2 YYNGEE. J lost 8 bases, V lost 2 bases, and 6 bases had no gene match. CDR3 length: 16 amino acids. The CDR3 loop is CASSVTSGGARYEQFF. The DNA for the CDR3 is TGTGCCAGCAGCGTGACTAGCGGGGGGGCCAGGTATGAGCAGTTCTTC. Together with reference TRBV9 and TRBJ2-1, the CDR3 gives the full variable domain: DSGVTQTPKHLITATGQRVTLRCSPRSGDLSVYWYQQSLDQGLQFLIQYYNGEERAKGNILERFSAQQFPDLHSELNLSSLELGDSALYFCASSVTSGGARYEQFFGPGTRLTVL.